The 18 T cell receptor beta chains below come from one sample, sequenced in a study of CD8 T cells in ankylosing spondylitis. TCRdb itself ran the 5' RACE reads through MiXCR, one entry per CDR3 protein. The data contain some 92,000 distinct CDR3 sequences, 27% of them singletons. Sequencing was performed on blood, either unsorted or a sorted T cell fraction (not recorded which). The receptor set was obtained from a male donor with ankylosing spondylitis or in good health (not recorded which).

The rearrangement joins TRBV5-1 to TRBJ1-1; a possible D gene is TRBD1 (5 bases). The CDR3 has 15 amino acids. Looked up from germline, CDR1 is SGHRS and CDR2 is YFSETQ. Trimming left V 7 bases short and J 5 bases short, with 21 bases between. The DNA of the CDR3 is TGCGCCAGCCGGAACCGGGACGACTCTCGGACTGAAGCTTTCTTT. As protein: CASRNRDDSRTEAFF.

This clonotype was seen a few times. This rearrangement joins TRBV25-1 to TRBJ1-1, with a weak D call TRBD1 (6 bases). The ends were cut back, 1 base at V and 6 bases at J, with 15 bases in the middle. The germline gives CDR1 MGHDK, CDR2 SYGVNS. This CDR3 has 15 amino acids. This chain's CDR3 is CASSEWATRGPEAFF. The CDR3 coding sequence is TGTGCCAGCAGTGAATGGGCGACCAGGGGTCCTGAAGCTTTCTTT.

There are many counts of this clonotype. The rearrangement uses TRBV7-9 and TRBJ2-2; D gene uncertain. CDR3 length equals 14 residues. V lost 5 bases and J 4 bases, leaving 11 bases between the germline ends. Germline CDR1 SEHNR, CDR2 FQNEAQ (reference sequence). The CDR3: CASSPRWVTGELFF. DNA for the CDR3: TGTGCCAGCAGCCCACGTTGGGTCACCGGGGAGCTGTTTTTT.

The chain joins TRBV11-2 to TRBJ2-4, with TRBD1 matching 8 bases. CDR1 and CDR2 from the germline V gene are SGHAT and FQNNGV. The CDR3 has 18 residues. Trimming removed 0 bases from V and 4 bases from J; junction bases left unmatched: 11. The CDR3 region is CASSLDSARGQGKNIQYF. The CDR3 nucleotides are TGTGCCAGCAGCTTAGATTCAGCAAGAGGACAGGGTAAAAACATTCAGTACTTC. The full variable domain, in which reference TRBV11-2 and TRBJ2-4 provide the parts outside the CDR3, is EAGVAQSPRYKIIEKRQSVAFWCNPISGHATLYWYQQILGQGPKLLIQFQNNGVVDDSQLPKDRFSAERLKGVDSTLKIQPAKLEDSAVYLCASSLDSARGQGKNIQYFGAGTRLSVL.

This clonotype was seen only a few times. J is TRBJ1-1 and V is TRBV20-1, with a tentative D call TRBD1 (6 bases). From germline, CDR1 is DFQATT and CDR2 SNEGSKA (reference sequence). This CDR3 comprises 18 residues. V lost 5 bases and J lost 0, with 25 bases in between. DNA of the CDR3: TGCAGTGCTGTACGCACTACCGGGACACCCTCCGTGAACACTGAAGCTTTCTTT. Translating it yields CSAVRTTGTPSVNTEAFF.

The chain carries TRBV24-1 and TRBJ2-5; TRBD2 might be the D (6 bases). Germline V gene lookup returns CDR1 KGHDR and CDR2 SFDVKD. CDR3 length equals 16 residues. The V end lost 7 bases, the J end lost 4 bases, and 21 bases lay between the germline ends. This CDR3 reads CATSGGLADGGETQYF. DNA of the CDR3: TGTGCCACCAGCGGCGGCTTGGCGGACGGGGGAGAGACCCAGTACTTC.

This clonotype was picked up a small number of times. This rearrangement joins TRBV10-3 to TRBJ2-3; D may match TRBD1 or TRBD2 (6 bases each). Germline CDR1 ENHRY, CDR2 SYGVKD. The CDR3 runs 14 residues. Trimming took off 2 bases at V and 5 bases at J, with 11 bases between the two ends. CDR3 coding DNA: TGTGCCATCAGTGAGAGGGGGGTCGGAGATACGCAGTATTTT. Residues: CAISERGVGDTQYF.

The chain links TRBV5-1 to TRBJ1-2; D is undetermined. The V end lost 3 bases, the J end lost 8 bases, and 20 bases lay between the germline ends. Germline V gene sequence: CDR1 SGHRS, CDR2 YFSETQ. The CDR3 totals 15 residues. The CDR3 nucleotides read TGCGCCAGCAGCTCAAAAGGCCAAGAGCGTAGAGGCTACACCTTC. This encodes CASSSKGQERRGYTF.

The chain couples TRBV20-1 to TRBJ1-2, with TRBD1 matching over 10 bases. Germline assignment: CDR1 DFQATT and CDR2 SNEGSKA (reference sequence). The CDR3 is made up of 12 amino acids. The V segment lost 6 bases and the J segment 7 bases; nucleotides outside the gene matches: 5. CDR3 in DNA: TGCAGTGCGGGACAGGGGTTTAGTGGCTACACCTTC. Encoded protein: CSAGQGFSGYTF.

The CDR3 region has the DNA TGTGCCAGCAGTCCCCAACAGGACTATAACACTGAAGCTTTCTTT. Translation: CASSPQQDYNTEAFF. This chain connects TRBV27 to TRBJ1-1; a weak D match, TRBD1 (5 bases). The V end lost 5 bases, the J end lost 2 bases, and 15 bases lay between the germline ends. Germline lookup yields CDR1 MNHEY and CDR2 SMNVEV (reference sequence). The CDR3 extends over 15 amino acids.

The chain recombines TRBV24-1 with TRBJ2-1; no reliable D call. The V and J ends lost 0 bases and 9 bases respectively, with 5 bases between them. CDR1 is KGHDR, CDR2 SFDVKD, per germline. This CDR3 spans 12 amino acids. This chain's CDR3 is CATSDLTGEQFF. In DNA form, the CDR3 reads TGTGCCACCAGTGATTTGACCGGTGAGCAGTTCTTC.

The chain links TRBV20-1 to TRBJ2-3; D gene ambiguous. Trimming stripped 8 bases from V and 6 bases from J, with 15 bases between. CDR3 length equals 12 residues. In germline, CDR1 is DFQATT, CDR2 SNEGSKA (reference sequence). The CDR3 DNA sequence: TGCAGTCACCCGTCCGACCTTGATACGCAGTATTTT. Translated: CSHPSDLDTQYF.

The CDR3 loop reads CASSKDRMNTGELFF. The CDR3 nucleotides are TGTGCCAGCAGTAAAGACAGAATGAACACCGGGGAGCTGTTTTTT. The chain is built from TRBV12-3 or TRBV12-4 and TRBJ2-2, with a weak D call TRBD1 (5 bases). This CDR3 has 15 amino acids. Deletions cut 5 bases from V and 1 base from J, with 11 bases between.

Only a few counts were recorded for this clonotype. This chain links TRBV5-1 with TRBJ1-1; possibly TRBD1 for D (5 bases). This CDR3 has 15 amino acids. Germline lookup yields CDR1 SGHRS and CDR2 YFSETQ. The V end was cut by 8 bases, the J end by 0 bases, with 17 bases between. The CDR3 nucleotides read TGCGCCAGTACTTTTGGAGCAGGGATGAACACTGAAGCTTTCTTT. Its translation is CASTFGAGMNTEAFF. Full variable domain (rest looked up from reference TRBV5-1 and TRBJ1-1): KAGVTQTPRYLIKTRGQQVTLSCSPISGHRSVSWYQQTPGQGLQFLFEYFSETQRNKGNFPGRFSGRQFSNSRSEMNVSTLELGDSALYLCASTFGAGMNTEAFFGQGTRLTVV.

This clonotype was observed a handful of times. V and J are TRBV29-1 and TRBJ1-2, with D uncertain. This CDR3 has 11 amino acids. The germline CDR1 and CDR2 sequences are SQVTM and ANQGSEA. V lost 1 base and J 2 bases, leaving 2 bases between the germline ends. This chain's CDR3 is CSVEGNYGYTF. The CDR3 DNA reads as TGCAGCGTTGAAGGGAACTATGGCTACACCTTC.

This clonotype was seen just once. This chain uses TRBV20-1 with TRBJ2-4; D may be TRBD2 (5 bases). Per germline, CDR1 DFQATT and CDR2 SNEGSKA (reference sequence). CDR3 length: 13 amino acids. Trimming stripped 4 bases from V and 4 bases from J, with 11 bases between. The CDR3 bases are TGCAGTGCTACGGAGGCAGTAAAAAACATTCAGTACTTC. Its translation is CSATEAVKNIQYF.

The chain has TRBV29-1 and TRBJ2-3, with TRBD2 identical over 13 bases. Germline lookup yields CDR1 SQVTM and CDR2 ANQGSEA. Unmatched junction bases numbered 3, after V lost 5 bases and J lost 4 bases. The CDR3 has 14 amino acids. The CDR3 region is CSVRTSGSADTQYF. Here the CDR3 DNA reads TGCAGCGTTAGGACTAGCGGGAGCGCAGATACGCAGTATTTT.

At least ten counts were recorded for this clonotype. This chain links TRBV5-1 with TRBJ2-4; TRBD1 might be the D (7 bases). Germline-derived CDR1 and CDR2 are SGHRS and YFSETQ. This CDR3 spans 14 amino acids. V shed 4 bases and J shed 8 bases, with 16 bases lying between them. The CDR3 protein is CASSLNDREDIQYF. Here the CDR3 DNA reads TGCGCCAGCAGCCTAAACGACAGGGAGGACATTCAGTACTTC.